This TCR beta chain was recorded in a study of blood T cells in healthy people across ages. About this clonotype: What it binds is unknown.

Sample-barcoded 5' priming and a J-beta primer mix drove a second PCR of about 6 to 12 cycles. The template-switch adaptor was a 5' adaptor with 12 random nucleotides. It tagged each cDNA molecule. Every sample produced at least 3 million CDR3-containing paired-end reads. TCRdb reanalysed the 5' RACE reads using MiXCR and keeps one entry per CDR3 protein. The data show roughly 900,000 distinct CDR3 sequences, with roughly 50% seen just once and roughly 13% held by the top ten. General study points: Donor CMV infection status was unknown, possibly confounding age-related changes in expanded clonotypes. Diversity figures based on one million T cells were deemed too low.

The CDR3 length is 16 residues. Germline loops: CDR1 LGHDT, CDR2 YNNKEL (reference sequence). V shed 3 bases and J shed 0 bases, with 12 bases lying between them. This receptor was taken from a man in his thirties or forties in good health. The specimen sequenced was blood. The chain links TRBV3-1 to TRBJ1-3; D not certain. CDR3 nucleotide sequence: TGTGCCAGCAGCCAGGGCAGCCATCTCTCTGGAAACACCATATATTTT. Amino acids: CASSQGSHLSGNTIYF.